These T cell receptor beta chains were read from a single sample in a study of blood T cell repertoires in COVID-19. Sequenced by immunoSEQ multiplex PCR; TCRdb stores in-frame clones only, minus some. The sample includes 150,000 to 200,000 clones, about nine tenths of them seen just once. The sequenced sample was peripheral blood. The receptors here all came from a man in his forties or fifties with acute or convalescent COVID-19. Both conserved end residues are part of each CDR3. The D gene is left open where the match is weak. Expanded clones get a size class; other rows say once, few or many, or leave the size out.

J gene: TRBJ1-1; clone size: .; V gene: TRBV4-1; D gene: .; CDR3 protein: CASSQDQGRGNTEAFF; CDR3 DNA: TGCGCCAGCAGCCAAGATCAGGGCAGGGGTAACACTGAAGCTTTCTTT
J gene: TRBJ2-1; clone size: .; V gene: TRBV21-1; D gene: .; CDR3 protein: CASSPWTSNEQFF; CDR3 DNA: TGTGCCAGCAGCCCATGGACTAGTAATGAGCAGTTCTTC
J gene: TRBJ2-5; clone size: .; V gene: TRBV6-5; D gene: .; CDR3 protein: CASSYSAGAQETQYF; CDR3 DNA: TGTGCCAGCAGTTACTCTGCGGGGGCCCAAGAGACCCAGTACTTC
J gene: TRBJ2-5; clone size: .; V gene: TRBV20-1; D gene: .; CDR3 protein: CSARRETQYF; CDR3 DNA: TGCAGTGCTAGGCGAGAGACCCAGTACTTC
J gene: TRBJ2-5; clone size: .; V gene: TRBV7-6; D gene: TRBD2; CDR3 protein: CASSQVSGRAGETQYF; CDR3 DNA: TGTGCCAGCAGCCAAGTAAGCGGGAGGGCCGGAGAGACCCAGTACTTC
J gene: TRBJ2-7; clone size: .; V gene: TRBV6-5; D gene: .; CDR3 protein: CASSTLVNPGEQYF; CDR3 DNA: TGTGCCAGCAGTACCCTCGTTAACCCGGGCGAGCAGTACTTC
J gene: TRBJ2-5; clone size: .; V gene: TRBV11-2; D gene: TRBD2; CDR3 protein: CASSLWAGGYQETQYF; CDR3 DNA: TGTGCCAGCAGCTTATGGGCGGGAGGGTACCAAGAGACCCAGTACTTC
J gene: TRBJ2-2; clone size: .; V gene: TRBV7-2; D gene: TRBD2; CDR3 protein: CASSSGPYSGGGTGELFF; CDR3 DNA: TGTGCCAGCAGCTCCGGGCCGTATAGCGGGGGGGGAACCGGGGAGCTGTTTTTT
J gene: TRBJ2-3; clone size: .; V gene: TRBV7-3; D gene: TRBD2; CDR3 protein: CASSLRRWGLAGDTDTQYF; CDR3 DNA: TGTGCCAGCAGCTTGCGACGTTGGGGACTAGCGGGGGACACAGATACGCAGTATTTT
J gene: TRBJ2-5; clone size: .; V gene: TRBV28; D gene: TRBD1; CDR3 protein: CASSLMDRVETQYF; CDR3 DNA: TGTGCCAGCAGTTTGATGGACAGGGTGGAGACCCAGTACTTC
J gene: TRBJ1-5; clone size: .; V gene: TRBV5-1; D gene: TRBD1; CDR3 protein: CASSRTGDQPQHF; CDR3 DNA: TGCGCCAGCAGCCGGACAGGGGATCAGCCCCAGCATTTT
J gene: TRBJ1-6; clone size: .; V gene: TRBV27; D gene: TRBD1; CDR3 protein: CASSLRDRGESGRSPLHF; CDR3 DNA: TGTGCCAGCAGCCTTAGGGACAGGGGTGAATCTGGACGATCACCCCTCCACTTT
J gene: TRBJ1-1; clone size: .; V gene: TRBV5-1; D gene: .; CDR3 protein: CASSFQGPSTEAFF; CDR3 DNA: TGCGCCAGCAGCTTTCAGGGGCCGAGCACTGAAGCTTTCTTT
J gene: TRBJ1-2; clone size: .; V gene: TRBV3-1/TRBV3-2; D gene: .; CDR3 protein: CASSQDAVYGYTF; CDR3 DNA: TGTGCCAGCAGCCAAGATGCGGTCTATGGCTACACCTTC
J gene: TRBJ1-1; clone size: .; V gene: TRBV28; D gene: .; CDR3 protein: CASSFTVGDSEAFF; CDR3 DNA: TGTGCCAGCAGTTTTACTGTTGGGGACTCTGAAGCTTTCTTT
J gene: TRBJ1-2; clone size: .; V gene: TRBV10-3; D gene: .; CDR3 protein: CAISVGQGDGYTF; CDR3 DNA: TGTGCCATCAGTGTCGGGCAGGGCGATGGCTACACCTTC
J gene: TRBJ1-1; clone size: .; V gene: TRBV5-4; D gene: .; CDR3 protein: CASRSYEGGPNTEAFF; CDR3 DNA: TGTGCCAGCAGAAGCTACGAAGGGGGTCCGAACACTGAAGCTTTCTTT
J gene: TRBJ2-2; clone size: .; V gene: TRBV11-1; D gene: .; CDR3 protein: CASSSVGRGTGELFF; CDR3 DNA: TGTGCCAGCAGCTCGGTCGGAAGGGGAACCGGGGAGCTGTTTTTT
J gene: TRBJ2-3; clone size: .; V gene: TRBV24-1; D gene: TRBD1; CDR3 protein: CATSSQGYSTDTQYF; CDR3 DNA: TGTGCCACCAGTTCACAGGGGTATAGCACAGATACGCAGTATTTT
J gene: TRBJ2-3; clone size: once; V gene: TRBV25-1; D gene: TRBD2; CDR3 protein: CASSEPSAGGWADTQYF; CDR3 DNA: TGTGCCAGCAGTGAGCCGTCAGCGGGAGGATGGGCAGATACGCAGTATTTT
J gene: TRBJ1-5; clone size: .; V gene: TRBV2; D gene: .; CDR3 protein: CASSSFGGGDQPQHF; CDR3 DNA: TGTGCCAGCAGTTCCTTCGGGGGAGGGGATCAGCCCCAGCATTTT
J gene: TRBJ1-6; clone size: .; V gene: TRBV14; D gene: .; CDR3 protein: CASSRTAPYSPLHF; CDR3 DNA: TGTGCCAGCAGCCGGACAGCTCCCTATTCACCCCTCCACTTT
J gene: TRBJ1-3; clone size: .; V gene: TRBV28; D gene: .; CDR3 protein: CASSLRGFSGNTIYF; CDR3 DNA: TGTGCCAGCAGTTTAAGAGGATTCTCTGGAAACACCATATATTTT
J gene: TRBJ2-5; clone size: .; V gene: TRBV7-9; D gene: .; CDR3 protein: CASSSRGPETQYF; CDR3 DNA: TGTGCCAGCAGCTCTCGGGGTCCAGAGACCCAGTACTTC
J gene: TRBJ1-4; clone size: .; V gene: TRBV7-8; D gene: TRBD1; CDR3 protein: CASRDRGLANEKLFF; CDR3 DNA: TGTGCCAGCAGAGACAGGGGCTTAGCTAATGAAAAACTGTTTTTT
J gene: TRBJ1-5; clone size: .; V gene: TRBV29-1; D gene: .; CDR3 protein: CSVELTRNQPQHF; CDR3 DNA: TGCAGCGTTGAATTAACTAGAAATCAGCCCCAGCATTTT
J gene: TRBJ1-2; clone size: .; V gene: TRBV2; D gene: .; CDR3 protein: CASSELGTPNNYGYTF; CDR3 DNA: TGTGCCAGCAGCGAACTAGGGACTCCTAATAACTATGGCTACACCTTC
J gene: TRBJ1-6; clone size: .; V gene: TRBV3-1/TRBV3-2; D gene: TRBD1; CDR3 protein: CASSQSDRGPLHF; CDR3 DNA: TGTGCCAGCAGCCAATCCGACAGGGGACCCCTCCACTTT
J gene: TRBJ1-5; clone size: .; V gene: TRBV10-3; D gene: TRBD1; CDR3 protein: CAISSGGYTGQPQHF; CDR3 DNA: TGTGCCATCAGCTCAGGGGGTTACACTGGTCAGCCCCAGCATTTT
J gene: TRBJ2-1; clone size: .; V gene: TRBV7-2; D gene: .; CDR3 protein: CASIQGASGLYNEQFF; CDR3 DNA: TGTGCCAGCATCCAGGGGGCTAGCGGCTTATACAATGAGCAGTTCTTC
J gene: TRBJ2-2; clone size: .; V gene: TRBV2; D gene: .; CDR3 protein: CASRKGGGGTGELFF; CDR3 DNA: TGTGCCAGCAGGAAAGGGGGGGGTGGCACCGGGGAGCTGTTTTTT
J gene: TRBJ2-3; clone size: .; V gene: TRBV7-9; D gene: .; CDR3 protein: CASSPEGDTQYF; CDR3 DNA: TGTGCCAGCAGCCCGGAGGGAGATACGCAGTATTTT
J gene: TRBJ2-3; clone size: .; V gene: TRBV7-3; D gene: .; CDR3 protein: CASSLTWPPDTQYF; CDR3 DNA: TGTGCCAGCAGCCTGACTTGGCCCCCAGATACGCAGTATTTT
J gene: TRBJ2-1; clone size: few; V gene: TRBV7-9; D gene: .; CDR3 protein: CASSLARTLVNEQFF; CDR3 DNA: TGTGCCAGCAGCTTAGCACGAACCCTAGTGAATGAGCAGTTCTTC
J gene: TRBJ2-5; clone size: .; V gene: TRBV28; D gene: TRBD1; CDR3 protein: CASSLDQGAGGETQYF; CDR3 DNA: TGTGCCAGCAGTTTGGATCAGGGGGCCGGGGGAGAGACCCAGTACTTC
J gene: TRBJ2-7; clone size: few; V gene: TRBV4-1; D gene: .; CDR3 protein: CASSQVVGLSSYEQYF; CDR3 DNA: TGCGCCAGCAGCCAAGTCGTGGGACTGAGCTCCTACGAGCAGTACTTC
J gene: TRBJ2-5; clone size: .; V gene: TRBV3-1/TRBV3-2; D gene: .; CDR3 protein: CASSQAQGETQYF; CDR3 DNA: TGTGCCAGCAGCCAAGCACAGGGAGAGACCCAGTACTTC
J gene: TRBJ2-2; clone size: .; V gene: TRBV3-1/TRBV3-2; D gene: .; CDR3 protein: CASSQNTGISGELFF; CDR3 DNA: TGTGCCAGCAGCCAGAACACAGGGATCTCCGGGGAGCTGTTTTTT
J gene: TRBJ2-4; clone size: .; V gene: TRBV5-1; D gene: TRBD1; CDR3 protein: CASSLTGGSSDIQYF; CDR3 DNA: TGCGCCAGCAGCTTGACAGGGGGCTCCTCGGACATTCAGTACTTC
J gene: TRBJ1-1; clone size: .; V gene: TRBV10-3; D gene: .; CDR3 protein: CAIRQSQENTEAFF; CDR3 DNA: TGTGCCATCAGACAGTCCCAGGAAAACACTGAAGCTTTCTTT
J gene: TRBJ1-5; clone size: .; V gene: TRBV27; D gene: .; CDR3 protein: CASSSQGMGNQPQHF; CDR3 DNA: TGTGCCAGCAGTTCTCAGGGAATGGGCAATCAGCCCCAGCATTTT
J gene: TRBJ1-5; clone size: .; V gene: TRBV6-2/TRBV6-3; D gene: TRBD1; CDR3 protein: CASSRDRAFFSNQPQHF; CDR3 DNA: TGTGCCAGCAGCCGGGACAGGGCTTTTTTTAGCAATCAGCCCCAGCATTTT
J gene: TRBJ2-1; clone size: .; V gene: TRBV19; D gene: TRBD1; CDR3 protein: CASRDGQGYNEQFF; CDR3 DNA: TGTGCCAGTCGGGATGGACAGGGTTACAATGAGCAGTTCTTC
J gene: TRBJ1-2; clone size: .; V gene: TRBV3-1/TRBV3-2; D gene: TRBD1; CDR3 protein: CASSKVGQEYNYGYTF; CDR3 DNA: TGTGCCAGCAGCAAAGTCGGACAGGAATACAACTATGGCTACACCTTC
J gene: TRBJ1-1; clone size: .; V gene: TRBV2; D gene: .; CDR3 protein: CASRRDTEAFF; CDR3 DNA: TGTGCCAGCAGGCGGGACACTGAAGCTTTCTTT
J gene: TRBJ2-1; clone size: .; V gene: TRBV30; D gene: TRBD2; CDR3 protein: CAWSAKGLASNEQFF; CDR3 DNA: TGTGCCTGGAGCGCTAAGGGACTAGCGAGTAATGAGCAGTTCTTC
J gene: TRBJ1-4; clone size: .; V gene: TRBV19; D gene: TRBD1; CDR3 protein: CASSIAPGQRNEKLFF; CDR3 DNA: TGTGCCAGTAGTATAGCTCCGGGACAGAGAAATGAAAAACTGTTTTTT
J gene: TRBJ2-5; clone size: .; V gene: TRBV5-1; D gene: TRBD2; CDR3 protein: CASSLPLAGGETQYF; CDR3 DNA: TGCGCCAGCAGCTTGCCACTAGCGGGAGGAGAGACCCAGTACTTC
J gene: TRBJ1-3; clone size: .; V gene: TRBV3-1/TRBV3-2; D gene: .; CDR3 protein: CASSHLAGSGNTIYF; CDR3 DNA: TGTGCCAGCAGCCATTTAGCAGGGTCTGGAAACACCATATATTTT
J gene: TRBJ2-7; clone size: .; V gene: TRBV24-1; D gene: TRBD1; CDR3 protein: CATSDPDRGLNEQYF; CDR3 DNA: TGTGCCACCAGTGACCCGGACAGGGGGCTTAACGAGCAGTACTTC
J gene: TRBJ2-3; clone size: few; V gene: TRBV11-2; D gene: .; CDR3 protein: CASSSSGFRTYF; CDR3 DNA: TGTGCCAGCAGCTCAAGCGGGTTCAGGACATATTTT
J gene: TRBJ2-7; clone size: .; V gene: TRBV6-5; D gene: .; CDR3 protein: CASRFNRALSYEQYF; CDR3 DNA: TGTGCCAGCAGATTCAACAGGGCCCTGTCCTACGAGCAGTACTTC
J gene: TRBJ1-4; clone size: .; V gene: TRBV2; D gene: .; CDR3 protein: CASRSDSDNEKLFF; CDR3 DNA: TGTGCCAGCAGATCTGACAGTGATAATGAAAAACTGTTTTTT
J gene: TRBJ1-5; clone size: .; V gene: TRBV28; D gene: TRBD1; CDR3 protein: CASSLGTGGKAQHF; CDR3 DNA: TGTGCCAGCAGTTTAGGTACAGGGGGTAAGGCCCAGCATTTT
J gene: TRBJ2-3; clone size: few; V gene: TRBV4-1; D gene: .; CDR3 protein: CASSRGGGTDTQYF; CDR3 DNA: TGCGCCAGCAGCCGCGGAGGGGGCACAGATACGCAGTATTTT
J gene: TRBJ2-5; clone size: .; V gene: TRBV3-1/TRBV3-2; D gene: TRBD2; CDR3 protein: CASSRTGAGRGETQYF; CDR3 DNA: TGTGCCAGCAGCCGGACCGGGGCAGGGCGGGGGGAGACCCAGTACTTC
J gene: TRBJ2-1; clone size: .; V gene: TRBV3-1/TRBV3-2; D gene: .; CDR3 protein: CASRIGREQFF; CDR3 DNA: TGTGCCAGCAGAATTGGCCGTGAGCAGTTCTTC